This TCR beta chain was profiled in a study of breast tumors, draining lymph nodes, adjacent tissues. TCRdb redid the calling of the multiplex PCR reads with MiXCR, one entry per CDR3 protein. Among approximately 280,000 distinct CDR3 sequences, about 30% were seen once, and the ten largest hold roughly 1.2%. Axillary draining lymph nodes of breast cancer patients supplied the node samples. CDR3 length equals 16 residues. The V segment lost 3 bases and the J segment 3 bases; nucleotides outside the gene matches: 7. In germline, CDR1 is LNHDA, CDR2 SQIVND (reference sequence). Findings and limits, study-wide: Tumor and nontumor repertoires were significantly more similar in luminal-like than in basal-like breast cancer. Tumor repertoires ranked between lymph nodes and nontumor tissue in diversity, with V and J gene preferences. Data only fit, rather than demonstrated, lymph node origin of most tumor T cells.

A note on this clonotype: The antigen remains undetermined. This may be a read error, as it is one base from a much larger clone. The CDR3 carries no conserved terminal phenylalanine or tryptophan, so it likely arises from a read error.

The TCR originated in a female donor with breast cancer. Some clones in this sample may be carry-over from other donors' samples. This chain joins TRBV19 and TRBJ1-5; 8 bases line up with TRBD1. Sequencing used axillary lymph node tissue. The CDR3, as DNA: TGTGCCAGTAGTATTACGGACAGGGTTTACAATCAGCCCCAGCATTCT. It translates to CASSITDRVYNQPQHS.